This TCR beta chain was captured in a study of cytotoxic CD8 clonotypes in ibrutinib-treated CLL. This clone appeared once. The CDR3 contains 15 residues. Germline V lookup: CDR1 GTSNPN, CDR2 SVGIG (reference sequence). V lost 4 bases and J 2 bases, leaving 16 bases between the germline ends. TCRdb keeps only in-frame clones here, not all; method: immunoSEQ multiplex PCR. The sample lists around 70,000 clones; about nine tenths were seen once. The V call is TRBV30, the J call TRBJ2-3, with no clear D. Sequencing used PBMCs, obtained after 12 months of ibrutinib treatment. This clonotype was sampled from a human donor with chronic lymphocytic leukemia. CDR3 in DNA: TGTGCCTGGAAGGATAATCGAGAACTCACAGATACGCAGTATTTT. This encodes CAWKDNRELTDTQYF. The full variable domain, rest sourced from reference TRBV30 and TRBJ2-3, is SQTIHQWPATLVQPVGSPLSLECTVEGTSNPNLYWYRQAAGRGLQLLFYSVGIGQISSEVPQNLSASRPQDRQFILSSKKLLLSDSGFYLCAWKDNRELTDTQYFGPGTRLTVL.